This record concerns one TCR beta chain sequence. Its specificity is unknown. Anti-CD3/anti-CD28 beads served as a nonspecific positive control stimulus. Sorting selected CD4+ T cells upregulating both CD40 ligand and CD69. PBMCs were depleted of CD8+ T cells before stimulation. This entry belongs to a study of persistence of HIV-infected CD4 T cells. Study at large: Median time on suppressive ART was less than nine years. Up to about 200 mL blood was drawn at multiple time points; a couple of donors had single-time leukapheresis.

The germline V and J ends were trimmed by 0 bases and 11 bases, with 14 bases remaining between them. The CDR3 is 14 residues long. Germline CDR1 and CDR2: LGHDT and YNNKEL (reference sequence). The libraries were made with immunoSEQ version 4 in survey mode. TCRdb keeps only in-frame clones here, not all; method: immunoSEQ multiplex PCR. Seen here are approximately 45,000 clones, 88% observed once, and the top ten hold 0.4% to 0.5%. Overall study results and limits: TCRbeta richness was lower in CMV- and Gag-responding cells than in anti-CD3/anti-CD28-responding cells.

Source: CD4+ T cells sorted from PBMCs after roughly 20-hour stimulation, taken from a patient who received antiretroviral therapy. The chain is built from TRBV3-1 (or the pseudogene TRBV3-2) and TRBJ2-1; D is undetermined. The origin of this receptor is an adult woman with HIV who was CMV-seropositive. The DNA for the CDR3 is TGTGCCAGCAGCCAAGATCCTTCTGCAGAAAAGCAGTTCTTC. As protein: CASSQDPSAEKQFF.